The present entry profiles one TCR beta chain with its context. No cognate antigen has been identified for it. No base qualities exist here, and no much larger clone lies one base off it. The study deep-sequenced TCR repertoires of sorted CD4+ and CD8+ blood T cells from severe aplastic anemia patients and healthy subjects. Ficoll-Paque density gradient centrifugation was used to isolate peripheral blood mononuclear cells. CD4+ and CD8+ T cells were sorted by FACS or magnetic beads before DNA extraction. This specimen comes from a study of CD8+CD57+ T cells in acquired aplastic anemia (dated by TCRdb to 2016 to 2019). About the full investigation: DNA extracted from sorted CD4+ and CD8+ cells had a mean of 3.2 ug, with a range of 0.2 to 27.4 ug. Healthy donor samples averaged about 9.9 million reads for CD4+ and fewer than 12 million for CD8+ cells. The paper's findings and limits, for the study overall: CD8+ Simpson's diversity did not differ significantly between patients and healthy controls (P=0.060). Fewer than 30 CD8+ CDR3 sequences were found in both patients and controls but appeared to be highly expressed in patients and within the immunodominant clones of the patients.

TCR beta VDJ combination and CDR3 sequence profiling used genomic DNA as the template. TCR repertoire sequencing was run on an Illumina HiSeq 2000. Processing in the source paper ran as follows. Repertoire assessment relied on Simpson's diversity index, CDR3 size and DJ length profiles, and TRBV/TRBJ rearrangement plots. The most abundant DNA sequence in the deep sequencing data was defined as the immunodominant clone. CDR3 amino acid sequences were checked for sharing between subjects and were compared against published repertoires and the VDJdb database. TCRdb reran the public reads through fastp at Q25 and MiXCR, keeping productive beta chains. All rows with the same CDR3 protein become a single entry with the most common DNA and genes. These V and J calls rely on TCRdb rather than the paper's analysis. In this sample the table shows about 420,000 distinct CDR3 sequences, 55% to 70% of which occur a single time. 4% of the sample rests with the top ten.

From the cysteine up to the phenylalanine, the CDR3 has a length of 16 residues. Only the CDR3 DNA is retained, 48 bases long and in frame from the first base. The junction shows trimming of 2 bases on V and 5 bases on J, and the gene matches do not reach 9 bases of it. This receptor was obtained from a human donor in good health, serving as a control. The chain is encoded by TRBV12-3 or TRBV12-4 joined to TRBJ2-7; a stretch of 10 junction bases matches TRBD2. The sample comprised sorted CD4+, CD8+, or CD8+CD57+ T cells (not recorded which) from PBMCs. The nucleotide sequence reads TGTGCCAGCAGTTTATATTCTCTAGCGGGGGTCGACGAGCAGTACTTC. Translated, it reads CASSLYSLAGVDEQYF.